A single sample is the source of the 9 T cell receptor beta chains below, sequenced in a study of CD8+ T cells in alopecia areata. Once RNA had been extracted, it was reverse transcribed into cDNA to act as the sequencing template. Sequenced by immunoSEQ multiplex PCR; TCRdb stores in-frame clones only, minus some. This table holds 190,000 or so clones, 58% found once. The treatment was: oral pan-JAK inhibitor, 5-10 mg twice daily. The starting material was CD8+ T cells sorted from blood, obtained at week 24, from a patient treated with tofacitinib. These receptors all come from a human donor with alopecia areata.

V is TRBV6-6 and J is TRBJ2-1; TRBD1 or TRBD2 may be the D gene (5 bases each). The V end lost 6 bases, the J end lost 5 bases, and 14 bases lay between the germline ends. Germline loops: CDR1 MNHNY, CDR2 SVGAGI (reference sequence). CDR3 length equals 14 residues. The DNA of the CDR3 is TGTGCCAGCAGACGGGACCCGGGGAACAATGAGCAGTTCTTC. Translating gives CASRRDPGNNEQFF.

CDR3 sequence reads: CASSSEVPGLWETQYF. The CDR3, as DNA: TGTGCCAGCAGCTCGGAGGTGCCCGGACTTTGGGAGACCCAGTACTTC. The V call is TRBV7-2, the J call TRBJ2-5; a weak D match, TRBD2 (5 bases). From germline, CDR1 is SGHTA and CDR2 FQGNSA. The CDR3 runs to 16 residues. Trimming stripped 4 bases from V and 5 bases from J, with 20 bases between.

The chain uses TRBV5-1 and TRBJ1-2; D gene unclear. The CDR3 consists of 18 residues. Between the trimmed V and J ends, which lost 2 bases and 6 bases, there was a span of 26 bases. CDR1 and CDR2 (germline): SGHRS, YFSETQ. Here the CDR3 reads CASSFSVTVRAPGDGYTF. The CDR3 DNA reads TGCGCCAGCAGCTTTTCGGTTACCGTACGAGCTCCCGGTGATGGCTACACCTTC.

The chain uses TRBV15 and TRBJ1-6; D is possibly TRBD1 (6 bases). Germline CDR1 LNHNV, CDR2 YYDKDF (reference sequence). The germline V and J ends were trimmed by 1 base and 13 bases, with 17 bases remaining between them. The CDR3 loop spans 15 amino acids. The CDR3 DNA sequence: TGTGCCACCAGCAGAGGGGCAGGGGAAATTTCCCCCCTCCACTTT. This sequence encodes CATSRGAGEISPLHF.

The chain carries TRBV2 and TRBJ1-2; no firm D call. V was clipped by 8 bases and J by 4 bases, with 11 bases between them. The length of the CDR3 is 12 residues. Germline loops: CDR1 SNHLY, CDR2 FYNNEI. CDR3 amino acids: CASVEGIYGYTF. Here the CDR3 DNA reads TGTGCCAGCGTGGAGGGAATCTATGGCTACACCTTC.

The chain uses TRBV27 and TRBJ2-7; tentatively, D is TRBD1 or TRBD2 (5 bases each). The V gene's germline CDR1 is MNHEY and CDR2 SMNVEV (reference sequence). The germline V and J ends were trimmed by 3 bases and 6 bases, with 12 bases remaining between them. The CDR3 is 13 amino acids. CDR3 coding DNA: TGTGCCAGCAGTTTCGGGGCTGGGCTCGAGCAGTACTTC. Translating gives CASSFGAGLEQYF.

The DNA of the CDR3 is TGTGCCAGTCTAGGGGTTAATCAGCCCCAGCATTTT. Amino acid sequence: CASLGVNQPQHF. The chain couples TRBV19 to TRBJ1-5, with a tentative D call TRBD1 (5 bases). The germline CDR1 and CDR2 sequences are LNHDA and SQIVND (reference sequence). The CDR3 sequence is 12 residues long. V was shortened by 8 bases and J by 4 bases, with 9 bases between the two germline ends.

This chain joins TRBV2 and TRBJ2-1; TRBD2 matches at 11 bases. The CDR3 is made up of 13 amino acids. The V segment lost 8 bases and the J segment 7 bases; nucleotides outside the gene matches: 4. Germline assignment: CDR1 SNHLY and CDR2 FYNNEI. DNA for the CDR3: TGTGCCAGCCGTAGCGGGGGGGCGAATGAGCAGTTCTTC. Its protein product is CASRSGGANEQFF.

The rearrangement uses TRBV7-9 and TRBJ2-1; TRBD2 matches at 7 bases. The CDR3 consists of 15 residues. V shed 5 bases, J shed 2 bases, and the junction held 6 bases outside the gene matches. The germline V gene has CDR1 SEHNR and CDR2 FQNEAQ (reference sequence). The CDR3, as DNA: TGTGCCAGCAGCGGGGAGGGACTGACCTACAATGAGCAGTTCTTC. Its protein product is CASSGEGLTYNEQFF.